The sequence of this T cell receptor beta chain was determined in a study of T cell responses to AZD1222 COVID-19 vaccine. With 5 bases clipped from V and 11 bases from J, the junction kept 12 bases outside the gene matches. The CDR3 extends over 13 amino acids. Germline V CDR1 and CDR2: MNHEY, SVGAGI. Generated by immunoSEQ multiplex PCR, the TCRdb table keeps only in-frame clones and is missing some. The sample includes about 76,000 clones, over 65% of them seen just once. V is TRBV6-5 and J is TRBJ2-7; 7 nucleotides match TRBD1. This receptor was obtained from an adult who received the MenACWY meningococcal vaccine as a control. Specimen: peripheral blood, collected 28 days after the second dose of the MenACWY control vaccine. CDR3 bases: TGTGCCAGCAGTCTGGACAGGCACTCGAGGGAGTACTTC. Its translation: CASSLDRHSREYF.